Listed here are 19 T cell receptor beta chains from one sample, sequenced in a study of blood T cell repertoires in COVID-19 (TCRdb year 2020). The protocol used for the library was the immunoSEQ multiplex PCR assay. The clones in this table, taken by TCRdb from immuneACCESS, are in-frame only. Not every clone is retained; where verified, under half of the shortfall comes from an unresolved V gene, and the cause of the rest is unknown. This sample has 130,000 to 150,000 clones in its table, and over 60% of those were observed once. Over 10% of the sample lies in the top ten. The sequenced sample consisted of peripheral blood. The receptors here all came from a man at least 80 years old with acute or convalescent COVID-19.

V usage is TRBV9 and J usage is TRBJ2-2; 7 nucleotides line up with TRBD2. This CDR3 contains 15 residues. V lost 6 bases and J lost 4; bases outside the gene matches: 9. Germline V gene data show CDR1 as SGDLS and CDR2 as YYNGEE. The CDR3 coding sequence is TGTGCCAGCACCCTTGGGGAGGGGTCCACCGGGGAGCTGTTTTTT. Its protein product is CASTLGEGSTGELFF.

The rearrangement links TRBV7-8 to TRBJ1-5; D remains unclear. In germline, CDR1 is SGHVS, CDR2 FQNEAQ. The CDR3 contains 13 residues. The V and J ends lost 0 bases and 4 bases respectively, with 4 bases between them. The CDR3 nucleotides read TGTGCCAGCAGCTTAGCCCAGAATCAGCCCCAGCATTTT. Protein sequence: CASSLAQNQPQHF.

There are many counts of this clone. J is TRBJ1-5 and V is TRBV6-6; TRBD1 aligns across 9 bases. Per germline, CDR1 MNHNY and CDR2 SVGAGI (reference sequence). Losses at the gene ends were 5 bases for V and 5 bases for J; bases not matched to a gene: 7. This CDR3 has 15 amino acids. In DNA, the CDR3 is TGTGCCAGCAGTCACACAGGGGGCGCGGATCAGCCCCAGCATTTT. It yields the protein CASSHTGGADQPQHF.

The chain recombines TRBV6-2 or TRBV6-3 with TRBJ1-2; the match to TRBD1 covers 9 bases. Germline lookup yields CDR1 MNHEY and CDR2 SVGEGT. The length of the CDR3 is 15 residues. V was clipped by 0 bases and J by 6 bases; unmatched bases: 5. This CDR3 reads CASSYSGTGKNGYTF. Written as DNA, the CDR3 is TGTGCCAGCAGTTACTCCGGGACAGGGAAGAATGGCTACACCTTC.

This clone has more than one count but fewer than ten. The gene calls are TRBV24-1 and TRBJ1-2; no clear D. Trimming left V 9 bases short and J 4 bases short, with 11 bases between. The CDR3 loop spans 12 amino acids. Germline V lookup: CDR1 KGHDR, CDR2 SFDVKD. The CDR3 DNA follows: TGTGCCACCCTATATATCGGCTATGGCTACACCTTC. It encodes CATLYIGYGYTF.

The genes are TRBV3-1 (or the pseudogene TRBV3-2) and TRBJ1-6; no reliable D call. The CDR3 extends over 14 amino acids. Germline CDR1 is LGHDT and CDR2 is YNNKEL (reference sequence). V lost 3 bases and J 13 bases, leaving 16 bases between the germline ends. The CDR3 protein is CASSQKGAGDPLHF. The CDR3 DNA follows: TGTGCCAGCAGCCAGAAGGGAGCCGGCGATCCCCTCCACTTT.

This chain links TRBV15 with TRBJ2-3; a possible D gene is TRBD1 (6 bases). V lost 1 base to trimming and J lost 6 bases, with 8 bases between them. Germline loops: CDR1 LNHNV, CDR2 YYDKDF (reference sequence). The CDR3 covers 13 residues. This CDR3 is CATSRGGRDTQYF. The DNA for the CDR3 is TGTGCCACCAGCAGAGGGGGGCGCGATACGCAGTATTTT.

The rearrangement joins TRBV7-9 to TRBJ2-5; TRBD2 matches 15 bases. V lost 5 bases, J lost 2 bases, and 3 bases stayed unmatched. CDR3 length: 16 residues. The V gene's germline CDR1 is SEHNR and CDR2 FQNEAQ (reference sequence). This chain's CDR3 is CASSPGLAGGQETQYF. As DNA, the CDR3 is TGTGCCAGCAGCCCCGGACTAGCGGGGGGGCAAGAGACCCAGTACTTC. Full variable domain (missing parts from reference TRBV7-9 and TRBJ2-5): DTGVSQNPRHKITKRGQNVTFRCDPISEHNRLYWYRQTLGQGPEFLTYFQNEAQLEKSRLLSDRFSAERPKGSFSTLEIQRTEQGDSAMYLCASSPGLAGGQETQYFGPGTRLLVL.

This clone has only one observation. The rearrangement uses TRBV29-1 and TRBJ1-1; 7 bases are a match to TRBD1. There are 13 residues in the CDR3. The germline CDR1 and CDR2 sequences are SQVTM and ANQGSEA. The ends lost 6 bases at V and 6 bases at J; junction bases unmatched: 10. Written as DNA, the CDR3 is TGCAGCGTCGAGACAGGGATAGGGTCTGAAGCTTTCTTT. Protein product: CSVETGIGSEAFF.

V is TRBV29-1 and J is TRBJ2-6; D perhaps matches TRBD1 (5 bases). The CDR3 sequence is 14 residues long. CDR1 and CDR2 from the germline V gene are SQVTM and ANQGSEA. V lost 5 bases, J lost 2 bases, and 10 bases lay in between. This CDR3 is CSVKKGTGANVLTF. For the CDR3, the DNA is TGCAGCGTTAAAAAGGGGACTGGGGCCAACGTCCTGACTTTC.

This clone was detected a few times. The V call is TRBV7-3, the J call TRBJ2-2; the match to TRBD1 covers 7 bases. CDR3 length equals 14 residues. Trimming took 2 bases from V and 7 from J; bases not matched to a gene: 4. Germline CDR1 and CDR2: SGHTA and FQGTGA. CDR3 amino acids: CASSLQGVGGELFF. The DNA for the CDR3 is TGTGCCAGCAGCTTACAGGGGGTAGGCGGGGAGCTGTTTTTT.

The chain has TRBV18 and TRBJ2-2; 9 bases are shared with TRBD1. CDR1 is KGHSH and CDR2 is LQKENI in the germline V gene. Germline trimming cut 3 bases from V and 4 bases from J; bases unmatched to any gene: 3. CDR3 size: 15 residues. CDR3 DNA: TGTGCCAGCTCACCGGGACAGGGTAGCACCGGGGAGCTGTTTTTT. This encodes CASSPGQGSTGELFF.

The rearrangement joins TRBV5-4 to TRBJ2-3; possibly TRBD2 for D (5 bases). V was pared by 3 bases and J by 2 bases, with 19 bases between. Looked up from germline, CDR1 is SGHNT and CDR2 is YYREEE (reference sequence). The CDR3 extends over 17 amino acids. CDR3 amino acids: CASSSRGGGHITDTQYF. DNA for the CDR3: TGTGCCAGCAGCTCTAGAGGAGGTGGCCATATCACAGATACGCAGTATTTT.

The rearrangement joins TRBV6-6 to TRBJ1-2, with TRBD1 matching 7 bases. The ends lost 6 bases at V and 4 bases at J; junction bases unmatched: 14. CDR3 length: 16 amino acids. Germline V CDR1 and CDR2: MNHNY, SVGAGI (reference sequence). The CDR3 DNA reads as TGTGCCAGCAGGACAACTACGGACAGGAGTCGCTATGGCTACACCTTC. It encodes CASRTTTDRSRYGYTF.

The chain has TRBV2 and TRBJ1-4, with no clear D. CDR1 and CDR2 (germline): SNHLY, FYNNEI. The length of the CDR3 is 15 residues. The V gene lost 4 bases and the J gene lost 7 bases, with 16 bases spanning the gap. CDR3 residues: CASSGGSGFAEKLFF. The DNA for the CDR3 is TGTGCCAGCAGTGGAGGTTCCGGGTTCGCTGAAAAACTGTTTTTT.

This chain links TRBV28 with TRBJ2-2; D remains unclear. Germline CDR1 MDHEN, CDR2 SYDVKM. The CDR3 length is 16 residues. The V end was cut by 2 bases, the J end by 6 bases, with 16 bases between. The CDR3 sequence is CASSLRGSSRAGELFF. The CDR3 DNA reads as TGTGCCAGCAGTTTAAGAGGAAGTAGTCGGGCCGGGGAGCTGTTTTTT.

The chain recombines TRBV28 with TRBJ2-5; 7 nucleotides align to TRBD1. CDR3 length equals 14 residues. V dropped 8 bases and J dropped 2; count of bases not matched to a gene: 8. Germline loops: CDR1 MDHEN, CDR2 SYDVKM. The CDR3 nucleotides are TGTGCCAGCGGCCCTTTGACAGGGCAAGAGACCCAGTACTTC. Protein: CASGPLTGQETQYF.

With regard to this clone: A read error may account for a junction end that differs from germline. The V and J genes are TRBV7-7 and TRBJ1-1; D call uncertain. Germline CDR1 is SSHAT and CDR2 is FNYEAQ (reference sequence). This CDR3 comprises 13 residues. In DNA form, the CDR3 reads TGTGCTAGCAGCTTAGAACAGAACACTGAAGCTTTCTTT. Its protein is CASSLEQNTEAFF.

The rearrangement links TRBV19 to TRBJ2-3, with TRBD2 identical over 13 bases. Trimming at V came to 10 bases and at J to 3 bases, leaving 7 bases not matched to a gene. This CDR3 is 15 amino acids long. Germline assignment: CDR1 LNHDA and CDR2 SQIVND (reference sequence). The CDR3 loop reads CATQTSGGKTDTQYF. The CDR3 region has the DNA TGTGCCACCCAGACTAGCGGGGGGAAAACAGATACGCAGTATTTT.